This record concerns one T cell receptor (beta chain) sequence. The antigen remains undetermined. This entry is derived from a study of shared clonotypes between healthy human individuals. CDR3 length equals 13 residues. CDR1 is GTSNPN, CDR2 SVGIG, per germline (reference sequence). V lost 3 bases to trimming and J lost 1 base, with 9 bases between them. Whole-study results and caveats: As a rule, naive subsets had a larger estimated richness than memory subsets.

CD8 cells classed as naive were CD45RO-negative and positively selected for CCR7, excluding terminally differentiated effector memory CD45RA+ cells. Assay execution proceeded at the deep level. Assay used: immunoSEQ multiplex PCR; TCRdb lists only in-frame clones, some missing. The sample holds more than 500,000 clones, roughly 95% seen once. The origin of this receptor is a woman between 25 and 40 years old in good health. The chain uses TRBV30 and TRBJ1-1; D is ambiguous. The sample consisted of naive CD8+ T cells sorted from blood. CDR3 residues: CAWRNVGNTEAFF. The CDR3 region has the DNA TGTGCCTGGAGGAACGTAGGGAACACTGAAGCTTTCTTT.